These T cell receptor beta chains were read from a single sample in a study of CD8 T cells in ankylosing spondylitis. MiXCR, applied by TCRdb to the 5' RACE reads, yields one record per CDR3 protein. This table holds about 180,000 distinct CDR3 sequences, around a tenth found once. Sequences were obtained from blood, either unsorted or a sorted T cell fraction (not recorded which). The receptors were sampled from a female donor with ankylosing spondylitis or in good health (not recorded which). Both conserved end residues are part of each CDR3. A D gene is named only where the DNA matches it firmly. Clone size is stated in some rows and not others, as once, few, many or a class when expanded.

J gene: TRBJ2-7; V gene: TRBV11-2; D gene: .; clone size: .; CDR3 protein: CASSWGDSYEQYF; CDR3 DNA: TGTGCCAGCAGCTGGGGCGATTCCTACGAGCAGTACTTC
J gene: TRBJ1-3; V gene: TRBV28; D gene: .; clone size: .; CDR3 protein: CASTRSTGNTIYF; CDR3 DNA: TGTGCCAGCACGAGATCAACCGGAAACACCATATATTTT
J gene: TRBJ2-3; V gene: TRBV9; D gene: .; clone size: few; CDR3 protein: CASSVGTASTDTQYF; CDR3 DNA: TGTGCCAGCAGCGTAGGAACAGCTAGCACAGATACGCAGTATTTT
J gene: TRBJ2-7; V gene: TRBV20-1; D gene: .; clone size: few; CDR3 protein: CSARSGRHNGYEQYF; CDR3 DNA: TGCAGTGCTAGATCGGGACGCCATAACGGCTACGAGCAGTACTTC
J gene: TRBJ2-2; V gene: TRBV12-3/TRBV12-4; D gene: TRBD2; clone size: many; CDR3 protein: CASSFGLAGGTNTGELFF; CDR3 DNA: TGTGCCAGCAGTTTTGGGCTAGCGGGAGGAACGAACACCGGGGAGCTGTTTTTT
J gene: TRBJ2-7; V gene: TRBV12-5; D gene: .; clone size: few; CDR3 protein: CASGLVGDRRSYEQYF; CDR3 DNA: TGTGCTAGTGGTTTAGTAGGGGACCGGAGGTCCTACGAGCAGTACTTC
J gene: TRBJ2-1; V gene: TRBV7-2; D gene: TRBD2; clone size: few; CDR3 protein: CASSPREGSSYNEQFF; CDR3 DNA: TGTGCCAGCAGCCCCAGGGAGGGGTCATCCTACAATGAGCAGTTCTTC
J gene: TRBJ2-3; V gene: TRBV6-2/TRBV6-3; D gene: .; clone size: few; CDR3 protein: CASHTGLTFTDTQYF; CDR3 DNA: TGTGCCAGCCACACAGGACTTACCTTCACAGATACGCAGTATTTT
J gene: TRBJ2-2; V gene: TRBV20-1; D gene: .; clone size: few; CDR3 protein: CSAPGDTGELFF; CDR3 DNA: TGCAGTGCCCCCGGGGATACCGGGGAGCTGTTTTTT
J gene: TRBJ1-1; V gene: TRBV14; D gene: TRBD1; clone size: .; CDR3 protein: CASSPSGGPLSNAFF; CDR3 DNA: TGTGCCAGCAGCCCTTCAGGGGGCCCCCTGAGTAATGCTTTCTTT
J gene: TRBJ2-3; V gene: TRBV3-1; D gene: .; clone size: many; CDR3 protein: CASSQDFRTTDTQYF; CDR3 DNA: TGTGCCAGCAGCCAAGATTTCAGGACTACAGATACGCAGTATTTT
J gene: TRBJ2-7; V gene: TRBV4-3; D gene: TRBD2; clone size: many; CDR3 protein: CASSQDVTSGSYEQYF; CDR3 DNA: TGCGCCAGCAGCCAAGATGTGACTAGCGGGAGCTACGAGCAGTACTTC
J gene: TRBJ1-6; V gene: TRBV4-3; D gene: TRBD1; clone size: few; CDR3 protein: CASSQDRWDRGSPLHF; CDR3 DNA: TGCGCCAGCAGCCAAGATAGGTGGGACAGGGGTTCACCCCTCCACTTT
J gene: TRBJ2-1; V gene: TRBV28; D gene: TRBD2; clone size: many; CDR3 protein: CASSGLAGYNEQFF; CDR3 DNA: TGTGCCAGCAGTGGACTAGCGGGTTACAATGAGCAGTTCTTC
J gene: TRBJ2-1; V gene: TRBV7-3; D gene: .; clone size: few; CDR3 protein: CASSLSSGDLYNEQFF; CDR3 DNA: TGTGCCAGCAGCTTAAGTTCGGGGGATTTATACAATGAGCAGTTCTTC
J gene: TRBJ2-1; V gene: TRBV9; D gene: TRBD2; clone size: .; CDR3 protein: CASSVIASGRLDEQFF; CDR3 DNA: TGTGCCAGCAGCGTAATCGCTAGCGGGAGGTTAGATGAGCAGTTCTTC
J gene: TRBJ1-1; V gene: TRBV7-9; D gene: .; clone size: many; CDR3 protein: CASSSRDELNTEAFF; CDR3 DNA: TGTGCCAGCAGCTCCCGGGACGAGCTGAACACTGAAGCTTTCTTT
J gene: TRBJ2-1; V gene: TRBV28; D gene: TRBD1; clone size: few; CDR3 protein: CASSLTGTGYNEQFF; CDR3 DNA: TGTGCCAGCAGCCTAACTGGGACAGGATACAATGAGCAGTTCTTC
J gene: TRBJ2-7; V gene: TRBV6-1; D gene: .; clone size: .; CDR3 protein: CASSEAGDVDEQYF; CDR3 DNA: TGTGCCAGCAGTGAAGCGGGCGACGTAGACGAGCAGTACTTC
J gene: TRBJ1-1; V gene: TRBV12-3/TRBV12-4; D gene: .; clone size: few; CDR3 protein: CASSPLFTEAFF; CDR3 DNA: TGTGCCAGCAGTCCCCTTTTTACCGAAGCTTTCTTT
J gene: TRBJ2-3; V gene: TRBV12-3/TRBV12-4; D gene: .; clone size: many; CDR3 protein: CASTPRYTDTQYF; CDR3 DNA: TGTGCCAGCACGCCCCGGTACACAGATACGCAGTATTTT
J gene: TRBJ2-3; V gene: TRBV6-1; D gene: .; clone size: few; CDR3 protein: CASSEARRMNTQYF; CDR3 DNA: TGTGCCAGCAGTGAAGCCCGGCGAATGAATACGCAGTATTTT
J gene: TRBJ2-5; V gene: TRBV19; D gene: TRBD2; clone size: .; CDR3 protein: CASSSRTSGSSETQYF; CDR3 DNA: TGTGCCAGTAGTTCCCGGACTAGCGGGAGTTCGGAGACCCAGTACTTC
J gene: TRBJ1-5; V gene: TRBV5-5; D gene: .; clone size: many; CDR3 protein: CASSFGQLDNQPQHF; CDR3 DNA: TGTGCCAGCAGCTTTGGCCAGTTAGACAATCAGCCCCAGCATTTT
J gene: TRBJ2-3; V gene: TRBV24-1; D gene: .; clone size: .; CDR3 protein: CATSDDGTLAGISTDTQYF; CDR3 DNA: TGTGCCACCAGTGATGATGGGACTCTGGCGGGAATTAGCACAGATACGCAGTATTTT
J gene: TRBJ2-5; V gene: TRBV7-9; D gene: .; clone size: few; CDR3 protein: CASSSDSEWETQYF; CDR3 DNA: TGTGCCAGCAGCTCCGACTCGGAGTGGGAGACCCAGTACTTC
J gene: TRBJ1-2; V gene: TRBV7-2; D gene: .; clone size: many; CDR3 protein: CASSLAVGGYGYTF; CDR3 DNA: TGTGCCAGCAGCTTAGCGGTCGGTGGCTATGGCTACACCTTC
J gene: TRBJ2-1; V gene: TRBV11-3; D gene: TRBD2; clone size: .; CDR3 protein: CASSLVTLAGVRVPSSYNEQFF; CDR3 DNA: TGTGCCAGCAGCTTAGTTACCTTAGCGGGAGTCAGAGTTCCGAGCTCCTACAATGAGCAGTTCTTC
J gene: TRBJ1-3; V gene: TRBV5-1; D gene: .; clone size: few; CDR3 protein: CASSLDRSGNTIYF; CDR3 DNA: TGCGCCAGCAGCTTGGACCGATCTGGAAACACCATATATTTT
J gene: TRBJ2-7; V gene: TRBV5-1; D gene: .; clone size: .; CDR3 protein: CASSLKGLGDEQYF; CDR3 DNA: TGCGCCAGCAGCTTGAAAGGGTTAGGGGACGAGCAGTACTTC
J gene: TRBJ2-1; V gene: TRBV20-1; D gene: .; clone size: .; CDR3 protein: CSASPSGRAFYNEQFF; CDR3 DNA: TGCAGTGCTAGCCCGAGCGGGCGGGCCTTTTACAATGAGCAGTTCTTC
J gene: TRBJ2-2; V gene: TRBV12-3/TRBV12-4; D gene: .; clone size: many; CDR3 protein: CASSLGGGNTGELFF; CDR3 DNA: TGTGCCAGCAGTTTAGGTGGGGGGAACACCGGGGAGCTGTTTTTT
J gene: TRBJ1-4; V gene: TRBV7-3; D gene: .; clone size: many; CDR3 protein: CASSVPDSPHLELFF; CDR3 DNA: TGTGCCAGCAGCGTCCCGGACAGCCCTCATTTAGAACTGTTTTTT
J gene: TRBJ1-1; V gene: TRBV15; D gene: .; clone size: many; CDR3 protein: CATSLGLAEAFF; CDR3 DNA: TGTGCCACCAGCCTCGGGTTAGCTGAAGCTTTCTTT
J gene: TRBJ2-7; V gene: TRBV10-3; D gene: TRBD2; clone size: few; CDR3 protein: CAISITSGRDYEQYF; CDR3 DNA: TGTGCCATCAGCATAACTAGCGGGAGGGACTACGAGCAGTACTTC
J gene: TRBJ2-5; V gene: TRBV12-3/TRBV12-4; D gene: .; clone size: many; CDR3 protein: CASSSTETQYF; CDR3 DNA: TGTGCCAGCAGTTCGACGGAGACCCAGTACTTC
J gene: TRBJ2-3; V gene: TRBV5-6; D gene: TRBD1; clone size: .; CDR3 protein: CASSFGQGVSTDTQYF; CDR3 DNA: TGTGCCAGCAGCTTCGGGCAGGGGGTTAGCACAGATACGCAGTATTTT
J gene: TRBJ2-7; V gene: TRBV10-3; D gene: TRBD2; clone size: many; CDR3 protein: CATTGLAGTYEQYF; CDR3 DNA: TGTGCCACCACGGGACTAGCGGGAACCTACGAGCAGTACTTC